The present TCR beta chain was sequenced within a study of blood T cells in healthy people across ages. This CDR3 region has 14 residues. CDR1 and CDR2 from the germline V gene are SEHNR and FQNEAQ (reference sequence). A J-beta primer mix and a sample-barcoded 5' primer were used in a second PCR of roughly 6 to 11 cycles. TCRdb re-derived calls from the 5' RACE reads in MiXCR, one entry per CDR3 protein. Among about 540,000 distinct CDR3 sequences, under 30% were seen once, and the ten largest hold 8.7%. Another study also made use of these data, one on T cells of mothers and their children.

J is TRBJ2-5 and V is TRBV7-9, with D possibly TRBD2 on 5 matching bases. The end of the DNA fits TRBJ2-1 better, so the J call may be wrong. The sequenced material came from blood. The sequence came from a boy under 18 in good health. CDR3 loop: CASSHSGKLFEQFF. The CDR3 DNA reads as TGTGCCAGCAGTCACTCCGGGAAGCTCTTTGAGCAGTTCTTC.